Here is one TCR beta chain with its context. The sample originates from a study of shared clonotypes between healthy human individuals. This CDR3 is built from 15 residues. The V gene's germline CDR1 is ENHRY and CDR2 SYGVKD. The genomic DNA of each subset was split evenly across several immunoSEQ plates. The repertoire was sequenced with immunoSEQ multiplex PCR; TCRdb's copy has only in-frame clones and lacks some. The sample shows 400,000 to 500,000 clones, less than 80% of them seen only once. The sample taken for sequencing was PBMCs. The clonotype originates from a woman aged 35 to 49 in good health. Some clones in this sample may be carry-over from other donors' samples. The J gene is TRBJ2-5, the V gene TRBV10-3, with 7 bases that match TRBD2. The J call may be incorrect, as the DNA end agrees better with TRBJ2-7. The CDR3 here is CAISDTSVEYYEQYF. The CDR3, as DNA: TGTGCCATCAGTGATACTAGCGTAGAATACTACGAGCAGTACTTC.